A single TCR beta chain is shown here with its context. This sample was taken from a study of shared clonotypes between healthy human individuals. Here immunoSEQ multiplex PCR was the method, and the copy in TCRdb shows in-frame clones only, minus some. The data contain approximately 2.1 million clones, over 90% of them singletons. J was trimmed by 4 bases and V by 4 bases; bases with no gene match: 7. There are 16 residues in the CDR3. Input material: naive CD4+ T cells from PBMCs. As to subset: CD45RA+ positively selected. This TCR was sampled from a man between 18 and 35 years old in good health. Some clones in this sample may be carry-over from other donors' samples. This chain links TRBV23-1 with TRBJ1-5, with 10 bases lining up with TRBD1. TRBV23-1 is flagged as an ORF with uncertain function. The CDR3 loop reads CASSPRQGQGNQPQHF. Here the CDR3 DNA reads TGCGCCAGCAGTCCACGACAGGGACAGGGGAATCAGCCCCAGCATTTT.